This passage covers 24 T cell receptor beta chains from one sample sequenced in a study of control samples from healthy donors and cancer patients. The repertoire was sequenced with immunoSEQ multiplex PCR; TCRdb's copy has only in-frame clones and lacks some. The table includes some 78,000 clones, 85% to 90% detected once. Sample: blood. The receptor source for this set is a woman aged 55-75 years in good health.

This chain uses TRBV9 with TRBJ2-3; 11 bases agree with TRBD2. Germline V gives CDR1 SGDLS, CDR2 YYNGEE. The J segment lost 4 bases and the V segment lost 3 bases, leaving 7 bases of the junction unmatched. This CDR3 spans 16 amino acids. The CDR3: CASSGGLAAGADTQYF. CDR3 DNA: TGTGCCAGCAGCGGGGGACTAGCGGCTGGCGCAGATACGCAGTATTTT.

V is TRBV28 and J is TRBJ2-7; 15 bases line up with TRBD2. Unmatched junction bases numbered 8, after V lost 7 bases and J lost 7 bases. Germline V gene sequence: CDR1 MDHEN, CDR2 SYDVKM. The CDR3 sequence is 15 residues long. CDR3 DNA sequence: TGTGCCAGCACCATAGGGGGGACTAGCGGGAGGGAGCAGTACTTC. Its translation: CASTIGGTSGREQYF.

The chain uses TRBV6-5 and TRBJ2-5; 8 bases line up with TRBD1. In germline, CDR1 is MNHEY, CDR2 SVGAGI. Trimming cost V 6 bases and J 2 bases; bases outside gene matches: 5. This CDR3 contains 14 residues. This CDR3 reads CASSRDRSQETQYF. The CDR3 DNA reads TGTGCCAGCAGCAGGGACAGGTCGCAAGAGACCCAGTACTTC.

The CDR3 bases are TGTGCCAGCAGAGTCAACTATGGCTACACCTTC. Its translation is CASRVNYGYTF. The chain couples TRBV6-6 to TRBJ1-2; the D is unclear. The V and J ends lost 6 bases and 2 bases respectively, with 4 bases between them. The CDR3 consists of 11 residues. Germline V gives CDR1 MNHNY, CDR2 SVGAGI (reference sequence).

The chain employs TRBV6-5 and TRBJ1-1; 7 positions match TRBD1. The CDR3 is made up of 14 amino acids. The V segment lost 6 bases and the J segment 3 bases; nucleotides outside the gene matches: 7. The germline gives CDR1 MNHEY, CDR2 SVGAGI. This CDR3 reads CASRSDRVYTEAFF. The CDR3 nucleotides read TGTGCCAGCAGGTCAGACAGGGTCTACACTGAAGCTTTCTTT.

The chain has TRBV4-2 and TRBJ1-4; D call uncertain. CDR1 is LGHNA, CDR2 YNFKEQ, per germline. The CDR3 covers 13 residues. V lost 3 bases, J lost 5 bases, and 7 bases lay in between. The CDR3 DNA reads TGTGCCAGCAGCCAGGGCCAAAATGAAAAACTGTTTTTT. Residues: CASSQGQNEKLFF.

The genes are TRBV13 and TRBJ2-7; D remains ambiguous. Germline-derived CDR1 and CDR2 are PRHDT and FYEKMQ (reference sequence). The CDR3 is made up of 16 amino acids. Deletions cut 0 bases from V and 4 bases from J, with 16 bases between. The CDR3 nucleotides read TGTGCCAGCAGCTTAGGCCGAGGCTCACCCCTGTACGAGCAGTACTTC. The encoded protein is CASSLGRGSPLYEQYF.

V gene TRBV28 combines with J gene TRBJ1-1; no reliable D call. The CDR3 spans 17 residues. Germline assignment: CDR1 MDHEN and CDR2 SYDVKM. V was shortened by 2 bases and J by 0 bases, with 16 bases between the two germline ends. The CDR3 DNA follows: TGTGCCAGCAGTTTAGCGGGGAGGCTCCTAATGAACACTGAAGCTTTCTTT. Translation gives CASSLAGRLLMNTEAFF. The whole variable domain, filled in from reference TRBV28 and TRBJ1-1, reads DVKVTQSSRYLVKRTGEKVFLECVQDMDHENMFWYRQDPGLGLRLIYFSYDVKMKEKGDIPEGYSVSREKKERFSLILESASTNQTSMYLCASSLAGRLLMNTEAFFGQGTRLTVV.

The chain uses TRBV7-9 and TRBJ1-1, with 12 bases identical to TRBD1. Germline V gene data show CDR1 as SEHNR and CDR2 as FQNEAQ (reference sequence). V shed 5 bases, J shed 1 base, and the junction held 2 bases outside the gene matches. The length of the CDR3 is 15 residues. The CDR3 region has the DNA TGTGCCAGCAGCGCGGGACAGGGGGCGAACACTGAAGCTTTCTTT. Translating gives CASSAGQGANTEAFF.

The chain employs TRBV30 and TRBJ1-2, with 7 bases aligning to TRBD1. The V gene end was trimmed by 2 bases and the J gene end by 8 bases; junction bases not matched to a gene: 8. The germline CDR1 and CDR2 sequences are GTSNPN and SVGIG (reference sequence). CDR3 length equals 13 residues. The CDR3 DNA sequence: TGTGCCTGGAGTCCCGGACAGGACTTCGGCTACACCTTC. Its translation is CAWSPGQDFGYTF.

For the CDR3, the DNA is TGTGCCAGCAGCTTCTCTCGGCCCCTCCACTTT. The encoded protein is CASSFSRPLHF. The rearrangement joins TRBV11-3 to TRBJ1-6; D uncertain. This CDR3 has 11 residues. Trimming took off 3 bases at V and 13 bases at J, with 7 bases between the two ends. CDR1 and CDR2 (germline): SGHNT, YENEEA.

J is TRBJ2-5 and V is TRBV7-9, with D perhaps given as TRBD1 or TRBD2 (7 bases each). The germline V and J ends were trimmed by 8 bases and 3 bases, with 13 bases remaining between them. The germline V gene encodes CDR1 SEHNR and CDR2 FQNEAQ (reference sequence). The CDR3 totals 13 residues. The CDR3 DNA reads as TGTGCCAGCGCCTCAGGGGGGGAAGAGACCCAGTACTTC. Its translation is CASASGGEETQYF.

The V gene is TRBV19, the J gene TRBJ2-3; the match to TRBD2 covers 9 bases. Germline V gene data show CDR1 as LNHDA and CDR2 as SQIVND (reference sequence). This CDR3 is 16 amino acids long. Trimming removed 5 bases from V and 4 bases from J; junction bases left unmatched: 10. The CDR3 DNA reads TGTGCCAGTAGTCTCTCGGGAGGCGGGAGGGCAGATACGCAGTATTTT. Translated, it gives CASSLSGGGRADTQYF.

The chain links TRBV6-5 to TRBJ2-1; 11 positions match TRBD1. The CDR3 runs to 15 residues. From germline, CDR1 is MNHEY and CDR2 SVGAGI. After removal of 7 bases from V and 7 bases from J, the junction contained 9 bases not matched to a gene. DNA for the CDR3: TGTGCCAGCAAGCCGGGACAGGGGGTTTGGAATGAGCAGTTCTTC. Its protein product is CASKPGQGVWNEQFF.

This chain uses TRBV10-3 with TRBJ2-7; 13 positions agree with TRBD2. The V gene's germline CDR1 is ENHRY and CDR2 SYGVKD. CDR3 length: 15 residues. The V gene end was trimmed by 8 bases and the J gene end by 0 bases; junction bases not matched to a gene: 4. CDR3 sequence reads: CAIRTSGGLSYEQYF. The CDR3 DNA sequence: TGTGCCATCCGGACTAGCGGGGGTCTCTCCTACGAGCAGTACTTC.

The chain has TRBV29-1 and TRBJ2-1, with D perhaps assigned TRBD1 or TRBD2 (5 bases each). V shed 0 bases and J shed 6 bases, with 12 bases lying between them. This CDR3 is 14 amino acids long. CDR1 and CDR2 from the germline V gene are SQVTM and ANQGSEA. For the CDR3, the DNA is TGCAGCGTTGAAGATCTCAGGGACGGCAATGAGCAGTTCTTC. This sequence encodes CSVEDLRDGNEQFF.

The chain joins TRBV6-1 to TRBJ1-1; D unclear. Trimming took off 2 bases at V and 3 bases at J, with 7 bases between the two ends. Germline V lookup: CDR1 MNHNS, CDR2 SASEGT. The CDR3 has 13 amino acids. DNA for the CDR3: TGTGCCAGCAGTGAAAGGGTGGACACTGAAGCTTTCTTT. Translated: CASSERVDTEAFF.

A single count supports this clone. V gene TRBV19 combines with J gene TRBJ1-2; D is possibly TRBD1 (6 bases). The V end lost 3 bases, the J end lost 4 bases, and 18 bases lay between the germline ends. CDR1 and CDR2 from the germline V gene are LNHDA and SQIVND (reference sequence). This CDR3 region has 16 residues. The CDR3 spells CASSMLRQEFFYGYTF. For the CDR3, the DNA is TGTGCCAGTAGTATGCTAAGACAGGAATTCTTCTATGGCTACACCTTC.

This rearrangement joins TRBV5-1 to TRBJ1-1; 12 nucleotides align to TRBD1. This CDR3 has 16 residues. The V gene's germline CDR1 is SGHRS and CDR2 YFSETQ. V gave up 0 bases and J gave up 7 bases; unmatched junction bases: 7. CDR3 sequence reads: CASSLGDRGPKSEAFF. In DNA, the CDR3 is TGCGCCAGCAGCTTGGGGGACAGGGGGCCGAAGAGTGAAGCTTTCTTT.

This clone was observed a single time. The rearrangement uses TRBV12-3 or TRBV12-4 and TRBJ2-5, with D perhaps TRBD2 (5 bases). The CDR3 runs to 13 residues. Trimming shortened V by 5 bases and J by 8 bases, and 15 bases separated the two germline ends. The CDR3 protein is CASSPDSKSTQYF. CDR3 bases: TGTGCCAGCAGTCCGGACTCGAAAAGCACCCAGTACTTC.

This clone was recorded only once. J is TRBJ2-5 and V is TRBV7-9; 7 bases are a match to TRBD1. J lost 2 bases, V lost 5 bases, and 5 bases had no gene match. Per germline, CDR1 SEHNR and CDR2 FQNEAQ (reference sequence). The length of the CDR3 is 14 residues. The CDR3 reads CASSPGQMQETQYF. DNA of the CDR3: TGTGCCAGCAGCCCGGGACAGATGCAAGAGACCCAGTACTTC.

The chain carries TRBV5-4 and TRBJ2-7; 12 bases align to TRBD2. After removal of 2 bases from V and 5 bases from J, the junction contained 8 bases not matched to a gene. Germline V gene sequence: CDR1 SGHNT, CDR2 YYREEE (reference sequence). The CDR3 sequence is 16 residues long. CDR3 in amino acids: CASSFRLAGANDEQYF. The CDR3 DNA is TGTGCCAGCAGCTTTAGACTAGCGGGGGCCAACGACGAGCAGTACTTC.

The V gene is TRBV29-1, the J gene TRBJ2-1; D may correspond to TRBD1 or TRBD2 (6 bases each). The germline V and J ends were trimmed by 6 bases and 1 base, with 25 bases remaining between them. Germline V CDR1 and CDR2: SQVTM, ANQGSEA. The CDR3 totals 18 residues. CDR3 loop: CSVGGPLDKAGSYNEQFF. CDR3 in DNA: TGCAGCGTCGGGGGCCCTTTGGATAAGGCGGGGTCCTACAATGAGCAGTTCTTC.

The count of this clone is one. The genes are TRBV5-1 and TRBJ2-7; TRBD1 agrees at 8 bases. The junction had 3 bases not matched to a gene; V was cut back by 2 bases and J by 2 bases. CDR3 length: 14 residues. Germline values: CDR1 SGHRS, CDR2 YFSETQ. In DNA form, the CDR3 reads TGCGCCAGCAGCTTCGGGACAGGAGCCTACGAGCAGTACTTC. It yields the protein CASSFGTGAYEQYF.